There are many counts of the clone carrying this T cell receptor beta chain. The sample originates from a study of spatial heterogeneity in lung cancer. Study-level information: More than 70 TRACERx patients with early, untreated non-small cell lung cancer donated samples.

TCRdb re-called the 5' RACE reads through MiXCR, storing one row per CDR3 protein. The sample has around 47,000 distinct CDR3 sequences; less than 9.5% are singletons. The V gene's germline CDR1 is SGHTA and CDR2 FQGNSA. V was trimmed by 5 bases and J by 0 bases, leaving 5 bases between them. The CDR3 has 13 residues. Specified time point: blood at routine non-recurrence follow-up after resection. Unsorted samples of tumor, nontumor lung or frozen PBMC had their whole RNA sequenced. This receptor was obtained from a female donor with early-stage non-small cell lung cancer. V gene TRBV7-2 combines with J gene TRBJ2-1; no clear D. The sequences come from PBMCs, collected at follow-up. This chain's CDR3 is CASSASSYNEQFF. CDR3 nucleotide sequence: TGTGCCAGCAGCGCGAGCTCCTACAATGAGCAGTTCTTC.